These 31 T cell receptor beta chains were all obtained from the same sample, sequenced in a study of T cells in tuberculosis. The assay was immunoSEQ multiplex PCR, and TCRdb's table has in-frame clones only and misses some. Among approximately 53,000 clones listed, about 95% were seen once. Time point of the sample: new active TB diagnosis, blood taken before or within 7 days of starting treatment. The sample here was PBMCs, taken at tuberculosis diagnosis. Receptors originate from an adult with tuberculosis.

This chain joins TRBV5-4 and TRBJ2-7; D is perhaps TRBD1 (7 bases). CDR1 and CDR2 (germline): SGHNT, YYREEE (reference sequence). CDR3 length: 13 amino acids. Trimming took off 7 bases at V and 3 bases at J, with 14 bases between the two ends. CDR3 nucleotides: TGTGCCAGCGCCCGACAGGGAGGCTACGAGCAGTACTTC. Amino acids: CASARQGGYEQYF.

This rearrangement joins TRBV5-6 to TRBJ1-3, with D hard to call. The CDR3 contains 14 residues. Germline V gene sequence: CDR1 SGHDT, CDR2 YYEEEE. V shed 0 bases and J shed 7 bases, with 11 bases lying between them. The CDR3 bases are TGTGCCAGCAGCTTGGCGGGGATCGGGAACACCATATATTTT. Amino acids: CASSLAGIGNTIYF.

This sequence joins TRBV5-1 and TRBJ2-3, with 12 bases that match TRBD2. CDR1 and CDR2 (germline): SGHRS, YFSETQ. CDR3 length: 17 amino acids. With 0 bases clipped from V and 1 base from J, the junction kept 3 bases outside the gene matches. The CDR3 here is CASSLETSGSGTDTQYF. The DNA for the CDR3 is TGCGCCAGCAGCTTGGAGACTAGCGGGAGTGGCACAGATACGCAGTATTTT.

The chain is built from TRBV4-3 and TRBJ2-2; D perhaps matches TRBD2 (6 bases). The germline V and J ends were trimmed by 0 bases and 8 bases, with 13 bases remaining between them. Looked up from germline, CDR1 is LGHNA and CDR2 is YSLEER. This CDR3 comprises 15 residues. In DNA form, the CDR3 reads TGCGCCAGCAGCCAAGAAGTGCGGGGCGCGGGGGAGCTGTTTTTT. It specifies CASSQEVRGAGELFF.

CDR3 in amino acids: CAWTEQGAGNTIYF. The CDR3 DNA is TGTGCCTGGACGGAACAGGGGGCTGGAAACACCATATATTTT. The rearrangement links TRBV30 to TRBJ1-3; 8 nucleotides agree with TRBD1. The trim removed 4 bases at V and 2 bases at J, leaving 4 bases unmatched. The germline V gene has CDR1 GTSNPN and CDR2 SVGIG (reference sequence). This CDR3 region has 14 residues. Full variable domain (missing parts from reference TRBV30 and TRBJ1-3): SQTIHQWPATLVQPVGSPLSLECTVEGTSNPNLYWYRQAAGRGLQLLFYSVGIGQISSEVPQNLSASRPQDRQFILSSKKLLLSDSGFYLCAWTEQGAGNTIYFGEGSWLTVV.

V gene TRBV28 combines with J gene TRBJ1-5; 7 nucleotides align to TRBD1. Losses at the gene ends were 4 bases for V and 1 base for J; bases not matched to a gene: 4. Germline CDR1 and CDR2: MDHEN and SYDVKM. The CDR3 covers 15 residues. As DNA, the CDR3 is TGTGCCAGCAGTTGGCGGACAGGCAGCAATCAGCCCCAGCATTTT. This translates into CASSWRTGSNQPQHF.

The chain carries TRBV27 and TRBJ2-2, with 7 bases that match TRBD1. Germline V gives CDR1 MNHEY, CDR2 SMNVEV (reference sequence). The CDR3 is made up of 15 amino acids. V lost 6 bases, J lost 1 base, and 5 bases stayed unmatched. The CDR3 bases are TGTGCCAGCAGGGCCGGGACAGAGAACACCGGGGAGCTGTTTTTT. This sequence encodes CASRAGTENTGELFF.

The chain combines TRBV2 with TRBJ2-2; no firm D call. V lost 8 bases and J 6 bases, leaving 4 bases between the germline ends. Germline CDR1 and CDR2: SNHLY and FYNNEI. The CDR3 is 10 residues long. The CDR3 DNA sequence: TGTGCCAGCCGTTCCGGGGAGCTGTTTTTT. It specifies CASRSGELFF.

The rearrangement links TRBV14 to TRBJ1-4, with no clear D. This CDR3 has 14 residues. Germline V lookup: CDR1 SGHDN, CDR2 FVKESK. V shed 6 bases and J shed 6 bases, with 14 bases lying between them. The CDR3 DNA reads as TGTGCCAGCAGGTCTCATGGACTCGATGAAAAACTGTTTTTT. Translating it yields CASRSHGLDEKLFF.

The sample holds one count of this clone. The chain uses TRBV6-5 and TRBJ2-7; 9 bases match TRBD1. The CDR3 contains 14 residues. Germline V lookup: CDR1 MNHEY, CDR2 SVGAGI. The junction had 9 bases not matched to a gene; V was cut back by 8 bases and J by 4 bases. The CDR3 region has the DNA TGTGCCAGCTCCCCGGTACAGGGGGCTTACGAGCAGTACTTC. It specifies CASSPVQGAYEQYF.

The chain joins TRBV5-1 to TRBJ2-7; D is perhaps TRBD1 (6 bases). CDR1 SGHRS and CDR2 YFSETQ come from the germline V gene. V was pared by 4 bases and J by 3 bases, with 17 bases between. The CDR3 is 15 amino acids. For the CDR3, the DNA is TGCGCCAGCAGCCCCAGGGGCAGTGGGGGCTACGAGCAGTACTTC. It is translated as CASSPRGSGGYEQYF.

This clone has just one count. This chain joins TRBV4-2 and TRBJ2-4, with D perhaps TRBD1 (5 bases). V gave up 1 base and J gave up 8 bases, with 15 bases separating them. CDR3 length: 15 residues. Germline loops: CDR1 LGHNA, CDR2 YNFKEQ. The CDR3 coding sequence is TGTGCCAGCAGCCAAGCGGTAGCAGGGAATGACATTCAGTACTTC. It translates to CASSQAVAGNDIQYF.

V gene TRBV5-1 combines with J gene TRBJ2-7; 8 nucleotides agree with TRBD1. The J segment lost 3 bases and the V segment lost 4 bases, leaving 6 bases of the junction unmatched. Germline V CDR1 and CDR2: SGHRS, YFSETQ. The CDR3 consists of 14 residues. CDR3 coding DNA: TGCGCCAGCAGCAACCGGGACAGGTTCTACGAGCAGTACTTC. Translation: CASSNRDRFYEQYF.

The chain couples TRBV27 to TRBJ1-1; 9 nucleotides agree with TRBD1. Germline assignment: CDR1 MNHEY and CDR2 SMNVEV (reference sequence). The J segment lost 0 bases and the V segment lost 5 bases, leaving 13 bases of the junction unmatched. The CDR3 extends over 18 amino acids. CDR3 protein: CASSRLGDRVTMNTEAFF. CDR3 in DNA: TGTGCCAGCAGTCGTTTAGGGGACAGGGTGACGATGAACACTGAAGCTTTCTTT.

The chain links TRBV2 to TRBJ1-4; TRBD1 agrees at 9 bases. With V trimmed by 1 base and J by 7 bases, 4 bases remained unmatched. Germline V CDR1 and CDR2: SNHLY, FYNNEI. The CDR3 runs 15 residues. CDR3 DNA: TGTGCCAGCAGTGAAGAGGACAGGGGAGGTGAAAAACTGTTTTTT. It encodes CASSEEDRGGEKLFF.

The chain carries TRBV29-1 and TRBJ2-1, with 10 positions matching TRBD2. V was clipped by 4 bases and J by 7 bases; unmatched bases: 7. Germline assignment: CDR1 SQVTM and CDR2 ANQGSEA. The CDR3 is made up of 14 amino acids. CDR3 protein: CSVVISGRSNEQFF. The DNA of the CDR3 is TGCAGCGTTGTGATTAGCGGGAGGTCGAATGAGCAGTTCTTC.

V is TRBV14 and J is TRBJ1-6, with no clear D. Germline assignment: CDR1 SGHDN and CDR2 FVKESK. Trimming pared 0 bases from V and 11 bases from J, leaving 11 bases between. The CDR3 sequence is 14 residues long. The CDR3 DNA reads as TGTGCCAGCAGCCAAGAGGCTGCCGTGGCACCCCTCCACTTT. This translates into CASSQEAAVAPLHF.

The chain combines TRBV7-2 with TRBJ1-2; no clear D gene. Trimming took 0 bases from V and 4 from J, leaving 3 bases between them. Germline CDR1 reads SGHTA; CDR2 reads FQGNSA. This CDR3 has 12 residues. This chain's CDR3 is CASSLARYGYTF. CDR3 DNA sequence: TGTGCCAGCAGCTTAGCCCGCTATGGCTACACCTTC.

V and J are TRBV6-5 and TRBJ2-7; D remains ambiguous. From germline, CDR1 is MNHEY and CDR2 SVGAGI. V was cut by 2 bases and J by 2 bases, with 10 bases left in between. This CDR3 is built from 14 residues. The CDR3 loop reads CASSYRIQAYEQYF. The CDR3 DNA sequence: TGTGCCAGCAGTTACCGGATCCAGGCCTACGAGCAGTACTTC.

This clone showed up just once. The J gene is TRBJ1-1, the V gene TRBV27; a weak D match, TRBD1 (6 bases). Germline V CDR1 and CDR2: MNHEY, SMNVEV (reference sequence). The CDR3 has 13 amino acids. V was pared by 0 bases and J by 11 bases, with 13 bases between. The CDR3 coding sequence is TGTGCCAGCAGTTTATCCGGGGGGCTCACGGCTTTCTTT. It specifies CASSLSGGLTAFF.

In its sample, this clone was seen once. CDR3 sequence reads: CASSILPSGSFNGELFF. The CDR3 region has the DNA TGTGCCAGTAGTATTCTACCTAGCGGGAGTTTTAACGGGGAGCTGTTTTTT. This chain uses TRBV19 with TRBJ2-2, with TRBD2 matching 10 bases. Per the germline V gene, CDR1 is LNHDA and CDR2 is SQIVND (reference sequence). V shed 3 bases, J shed 7 bases, and the junction held 11 bases outside the gene matches. The CDR3 length is 17 residues. Based on the CDR3 plus reference TRBV19 and TRBJ2-2, the full variable domain is DGGITQSPKYLFRKEGQNVTLSCEQNLNHDAMYWYRQDPGQGLRLIYYSQIVNDFQKGDIAEGYSVSREKKESFPLTVTSAQKNPTAFYLCASSILPSGSFNGELFFGEGSRLTVL.

This chain uses TRBV6-1 with TRBJ1-1; 8 bases fit TRBD1. Per the germline V gene, CDR1 is MNHNS and CDR2 is SASEGT. V lost 10 bases to trimming and J lost 4 bases; unmatched junction nucleotides: 11. This CDR3 comprises 14 residues. The CDR3 nucleotides are TGTGCCACCTTGCAGGGGGCGCAGGGCACTGAAGCTTTCTTT. Its translation: CATLQGAQGTEAFF.

This clone was observed a single time. The chain uses TRBV30 and TRBJ1-2, with 7 bases that match TRBD1. Germline CDR1 reads GTSNPN; CDR2 reads SVGIG (reference sequence). V was pared by 4 bases and J by 2 bases, with 13 bases of the junction left unmatched. This CDR3 contains 16 residues. CDR3 residues: CAWTRAGGQKNYGYTF. CDR3 coding DNA: TGTGCCTGGACCCGGGCTGGGGGACAGAAAAACTATGGCTACACCTTC.

V gene TRBV30 combines with J gene TRBJ2-7; 7 bases fit TRBD2. The CDR3 totals 15 residues. V trimming: 0 bases; J trimming: 3 bases; junction bases outside the gene matches: 8. Germline values: CDR1 GTSNPN, CDR2 SVGIG (reference sequence). This chain's CDR3 is CAWSVDGLVNYEQYF. The CDR3 nucleotides read TGTGCCTGGAGTGTAGATGGACTAGTTAACTACGAGCAGTACTTC.

The table lists this clone with a few counts. The rearrangement uses TRBV4-3 and TRBJ2-3, with 10 bases that match TRBD2. Looked up from germline, CDR1 is LGHNA and CDR2 is YSLEER. Germline trimming cut 2 bases from V and 1 base from J; bases unmatched to any gene: 0. The CDR3 covers 15 residues. CDR3 residues: CASSQLAGGTDTQYF. CDR3 coding DNA: TGCGCCAGCAGCCAACTAGCGGGAGGCACAGATACGCAGTATTTT.

The rearrangement uses TRBV4-3 and TRBJ2-1; TRBD2 agrees at 7 bases. The CDR3 contains 15 residues. Germline lookup yields CDR1 LGHNA and CDR2 YSLEER. With 1 base clipped from V and 6 bases from J, the junction kept 6 bases outside the gene matches. The CDR3 spells CASSQGLAAVNEQFF. DNA for the CDR3: TGCGCCAGCAGCCAAGGACTAGCAGCGGTCAATGAGCAGTTCTTC.

The genes are TRBV2 and TRBJ1-2; D perhaps matches TRBD1 (6 bases). Trimming cost V 8 bases and J 8 bases, with 18 bases left between them. The germline gives CDR1 SNHLY, CDR2 FYNNEI. This CDR3 is 13 amino acids long. The CDR3 protein is CASLSVLGGGYTF. DNA of the CDR3: TGTGCCAGCCTTTCCGTGCTAGGGGGAGGCTACACCTTC.

V is TRBV7-2 and J is TRBJ2-3; tentative D call: TRBD2 (6 bases). Germline V gene sequence: CDR1 SGHTA, CDR2 FQGNSA. Trimming removed 2 bases from V and 1 base from J, with 13 bases in between. This CDR3 has 16 residues. DNA for the CDR3: TGTGCCAGCAGCTTATTGATCGGGACTGGCACAGATACGCAGTATTTT. It encodes CASSLLIGTGTDTQYF.

This chain links TRBV7-2 with TRBJ1-1; the D gene is possibly TRBD1 (6 bases). The germline V gene encodes CDR1 SGHTA and CDR2 FQGNSA. The germline V and J ends were trimmed by 2 bases and 1 base, with 11 bases remaining between them. The CDR3 is made up of 15 amino acids. CDR3 region: CASSLYGGPNTEAFF. Written as DNA, the CDR3 is TGTGCCAGCAGCTTATACGGGGGGCCGAACACTGAAGCTTTCTTT. Together with reference TRBV7-2 and TRBJ1-1, the CDR3 gives the full variable domain: GAGVSQSPSNKVTEKGKDVELRCDPISGHTALYWYRQSLGQGLEFLIYFQGNSAPDKSGLPSDRFSAERTGGSVSTLTIQRTQQEDSAVYLCASSLYGGPNTEAFFGQGTRLTVV.

Only one count was recorded for this clone. The V and J genes are TRBV9 and TRBJ2-5, with TRBD2 identical over 7 bases. CDR3 length: 14 residues. Germline V gene data show CDR1 as SGDLS and CDR2 as YYNGEE. After removal of 4 bases from V and 5 bases from J, the junction contained 8 bases not matched to a gene. The CDR3 DNA sequence: TGTGCCAGCAGCCCCGCGGCGCGGGAGGAGACCCAGTACTTC. This codes for CASSPAAREETQYF.

This rearrangement joins TRBV2 to TRBJ2-2; D possibly corresponds to TRBD2 (6 bases). Trimming left V 8 bases short and J 5 bases short, with 18 bases between. Germline V gives CDR1 SNHLY, CDR2 FYNNEI. There are 15 residues in the CDR3. CDR3 sequence: CASSSTGRGTGELFF. The CDR3 region has the DNA TGTGCCAGCTCTTCGACCGGGCGGGGTACCGGGGAGCTGTTTTTT.